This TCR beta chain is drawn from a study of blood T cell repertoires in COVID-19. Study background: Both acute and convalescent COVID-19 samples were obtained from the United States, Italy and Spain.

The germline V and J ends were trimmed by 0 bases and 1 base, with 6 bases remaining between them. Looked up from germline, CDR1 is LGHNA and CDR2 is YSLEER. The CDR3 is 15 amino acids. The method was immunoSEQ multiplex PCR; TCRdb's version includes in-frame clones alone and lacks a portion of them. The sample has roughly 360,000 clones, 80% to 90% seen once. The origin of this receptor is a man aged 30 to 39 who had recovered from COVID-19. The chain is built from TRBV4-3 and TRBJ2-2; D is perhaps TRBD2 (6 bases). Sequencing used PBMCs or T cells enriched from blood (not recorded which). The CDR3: CASSQEGLNTGELFF. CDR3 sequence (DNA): TGCGCCAGCAGCCAAGAGGGACTGAACACCGGGGAGCTGTTTTTT.